A selection of T cell receptor beta chains follows, all from one sample in a study of blood T cell repertoires in COVID-19. Libraries were prepared by immunoSEQ multiplex PCR; TCRdb keeps only in-frame clonotypes and omits some of them. The sample lists around 200,000 clones, around nine tenths occurring once. Input material: peripheral blood. The receptors stem from a middle-aged man with active or convalescent COVID-19. Both conserved end residues are part of each CDR3. Fields, in order: J gene, D gene, clone size, V gene, CDR3 DNA, CDR3 protein. D genes are given only for firm matches. Expanded clones get a size class; other rows say once, few or many, or leave the size out.

TRBJ1-5 NA NA TRBV28 TGTGCCACCTTAAGGGGTAGCAATCAGCCCCAGCATTTT CATLRGSNQPQHF
TRBJ2-7 TRBD1 NA TRBV7-6 TGTGCCAGCAGCCTTGGGACAGGGCATTACGAGCAGTACTTC CASSLGTGHYEQYF
TRBJ1-1 TRBD1 NA TRBV20-1 TGCAGCGTCTGGGACAGCGAAGCTTTCTTT CSVWDSEAFF
TRBJ1-1 NA once TRBV5-1 TGCGCCAGCAGTCCAAGCGGGGGGAACACTGAAGCTTTCTTT CASSPSGGNTEAFF
TRBJ1-5 NA NA TRBV7-3 TGTGCCAGCAGCTTGAGTACCGGTCAGCCCCAGCATTTT CASSLSTGQPQHF
TRBJ2-3 NA NA TRBV5-1 TGCGCCAGCAGCTTGTCTGTGGATACGCAGTATTTT CASSLSVDTQYF
TRBJ1-1 NA NA TRBV3-1/TRBV3-2 TGTGCCAGCAGCGCGAGGGCGGGCCTGAACACTGAAGCTTTCTTT CASSARAGLNTEAFF
TRBJ2-7 TRBD1 once TRBV19 TGTGCCAGTAGGGAGACAGGGGGCACCACCTACGAGCAGTACTTC CASRETGGTTYEQYF
TRBJ2-7 NA NA TRBV28 TGTGCCAGCAGCGGACAGCCCCCCTCCTACGAGCAGTACTTC CASSGQPPSYEQYF
TRBJ1-2 TRBD1 once TRBV9 TGTGCCAGCAGCCGGGGACAGAACTATGGCTACACCTTC CASSRGQNYGYTF
TRBJ1-3 NA NA TRBV9 TGTGCCAGCAGCACCACCCCGGGTGGAGTTAGGAACACCATATATTTT CASSTTPGGVRNTIYF
TRBJ1-1 TRBD1 NA TRBV18 TGTGCCAGCTTCGAGACAGGGCAGCGGAACACTGAAGCTTTCTTT CASFETGQRNTEAFF
TRBJ1-3 NA NA TRBV15 TGTGCCACCAGCAGAGATCAATCGAGTACCTCTGGAAACACCATATATTTT CATSRDQSSTSGNTIYF
TRBJ1-1 TRBD1 once TRBV7-9 TGTGCCAGCAGAATAGTGGGACAGGGGGCCTACCTGAACACTGAAGCTTTCTTT CASRIVGQGAYLNTEAFF
TRBJ2-1 TRBD2 NA TRBV2 TGTGCCAGCTTAGAGCGGGGGGCCGACAATGAGCAGTTCTTC CASLERGADNEQFF
TRBJ2-3 NA NA TRBV5-4 TGTGCCAGCAGCCCGGGACTGACCGAACTCACAGATACGCAGTATTTT CASSPGLTELTDTQYF
TRBJ1-5 NA NA TRBV2 TGTGCCAGCAGTAACACGCAGGGGAATCAGCCCCAGCATTTT CASSNTQGNQPQHF
TRBJ1-4 NA NA TRBV19 TGTGCCAGTAGTAAGGGAGTGGGGACAACTAATGAAAAACTGTTTTTT CASSKGVGTTNEKLFF
TRBJ1-1 NA NA TRBV27 TGTGCCAGCACTCAAATAGGGGGATCGACTGAAGCTTTCTTT CASTQIGGSTEAFF
TRBJ2-1 NA NA TRBV19 TGTGCCAGTACCCGGCAGGGTTCCTACAATGAGCAGTTCTTC CASTRQGSYNEQFF
TRBJ2-7 NA NA TRBV3-1/TRBV3-2 TGTGCCAGCAGCCAAGAGAGAGCTAAGCAGTACTTC CASSQERAKQYF
TRBJ1-1 TRBD1 few TRBV9 TGTGCCAGCAGCGAAGGGACAGGGTATCACACTGAAGCTTTCTTT CASSEGTGYHTEAFF
TRBJ2-7 TRBD1 NA TRBV20-1 TGCAGTGCTAGTGACAGGGGCTACGAGCAGTACTTC CSASDRGYEQYF
TRBJ1-3 NA NA TRBV27 TGTGCCAGCAGTTTAGGGGGGGGAGGCTCTGGAAACACCATATATTTT CASSLGGGGSGNTIYF
TRBJ2-1 TRBD2 NA TRBV11-2 TGTGCCAGCAGCTCCCGGGAGGTTAATGAGCAGTTCTTC CASSSREVNEQFF
TRBJ1-5 NA NA TRBV19 TGTGCCAGTAGTATAAGCGGTCAGAACATCATCACGCCCCAGCATTTT CASSISGQNIITPQHF
TRBJ2-2 NA NA TRBV5-4 TGTGCCAGCAGCGCCCCAGGGCATGGCACCGGGGAGCTGTTTTTT CASSAPGHGTGELFF
TRBJ1-3 NA once TRBV7-3 TGTGCCAGCAGCTTAGGAGACTCTGGAAACACCATATATTTT CASSLGDSGNTIYF
TRBJ2-4 NA NA TRBV3-1/TRBV3-2 TGTGCCAGCAGCCAAGATTGGCGGACCAAAAACATTCAGTACTTC CASSQDWRTKNIQYF
TRBJ2-5 TRBD1 NA TRBV5-1 TGCGCCAGCAGCCAGCCGGGACAGGGTTTGGAGACCCAGTACTTC CASSQPGQGLETQYF
TRBJ2-7 NA once TRBV19 TGTGCCAGTATCCCGGCGGGGGCTCCCTACGAGCAGTACTTC CASIPAGAPYEQYF
TRBJ1-6 TRBD1 NA TRBV7-2 TGTGCCAGCAGCCCGGACAGGCTTAATTCACCCCTCCACTTT CASSPDRLNSPLHF
TRBJ1-6 TRBD1 NA TRBV4-3 TGCGCCAGCAGCCAGGGGACAGCTAATTCACCCCTCCACTTT CASSQGTANSPLHF
TRBJ2-7 TRBD1 NA TRBV7-6 TGTGCCAGCAGCTTAGTACAGGGGGCCTACGAGCAGTACTTC CASSLVQGAYEQYF
TRBJ1-5 NA NA TRBV6-6 TGTGCCAGCAGTTACGAGAGGGATCAGCCCCAGCATTTT CASSYERDQPQHF
TRBJ2-2 TRBD2 NA TRBV3-1/TRBV3-2 TGTGCCAGCAGCCAAGAGGGACTAGCGGGGGGGACCGGGGAGCTGTTTTTT CASSQEGLAGGTGELFF
TRBJ2-1 TRBD1 NA TRBV19 TGTGCCAGTAGTATGAGGGGGCCCAATGAGCAGTTCTTC CASSMRGPNEQFF
TRBJ2-7 TRBD2 NA TRBV10-3 TGTGCCATCAGTGACCCTAGCGGGGGGGAAAGCTACGAGCAGTACTTC CAISDPSGGESYEQYF
TRBJ2-1 TRBD2 NA TRBV7-9 TGTGCCAGCAGCTTAAATTTGGGGACTAGCGGGGTTCCACCGTTCTTC CASSLNLGTSGVPPFF
TRBJ1-2 TRBD1 NA TRBV4-1 TGCGCCAGCAGCCAAGGGGACAGCCGAGCTGATGGCTACACCTTC CASSQGDSRADGYTF
TRBJ1-1 TRBD1 NA TRBV5-6 TGTGCCAGCAGCTTCTTCCGACAGGGCACTGAAGCTTTCTTT CASSFFRQGTEAFF
TRBJ2-2 TRBD1 NA TRBV25-1 TGTGCCAGCAGTCCAACCCCGGGACAGGGGAATCGCGGGGAGCTGTTTTTT CASSPTPGQGNRGELFF
TRBJ2-1 TRBD2 NA TRBV7-7 TGTGCTAGCAGCCGAATGTACGGGGGGGCCGATGAGCAGTTCTTC CASSRMYGGADEQFF
TRBJ2-1 TRBD2 NA TRBV3-1/TRBV3-2 TGTGCCAGCAGCCAGACGGCTAGCGGGGGAAACGAGCAGTTCTTC CASSQTASGGNEQFF